These 19 T cell receptor beta chains share one sample of origin, sequenced in a study of T cells in localized non-small cell lung cancer. The method was immunoSEQ multiplex PCR; TCRdb's version includes in-frame clones alone and lacks a portion of them. The table records about 26,000 clones, 65% to 85% of them present only once. The sequences come from peripheral blood, collected before any cancer treatment. The receptors were sampled from a man between 40 and 70 years old with stage III squamous cell lung carcinoma.

This clone occurred a few times. V is TRBV11-3 and J is TRBJ2-1; D perhaps matches TRBD2 (5 bases). There are 15 residues in the CDR3. The V end lost 4 bases, the J end lost 8 bases, and 18 bases lay between the germline ends. The germline V gene encodes CDR1 SGHNT and CDR2 YENEEA. DNA for the CDR3: TGTGCCAGCAGCTCCAGGACCTCCGCGAGGGATGAGCAGTTCTTC. Its protein is CASSSRTSARDEQFF.

The chain combines TRBV4-1 with TRBJ2-5; 7 bases align to TRBD2. The V gene end was trimmed by 4 bases and the J gene end by 5 bases; junction bases not matched to a gene: 7. The germline V gene encodes CDR1 MGHRA and CDR2 YSYEKL. The CDR3 has 14 residues. CDR3 in amino acids: CASSRSGEGETQYF. Written as DNA, the CDR3 is TGCGCCAGCAGCCGCAGCGGGGAGGGGGAGACCCAGTACTTC.

The chain joins TRBV6-4 to TRBJ2-3; D unresolved. The CDR3 totals 14 residues. The germline V gene has CDR1 MRHNA and CDR2 SNTAGT. V was cut by 6 bases and J by 3 bases, with 13 bases left in between. The DNA of the CDR3 is TGTGCCAGCAGCGCCCGCCTAGGTACAGATACGCAGTATTTT. This translates into CASSARLGTDTQYF.

The chain uses TRBV29-1 and TRBJ1-1; 7 bases line up with TRBD1. The CDR3 length is 14 residues. V dropped 4 bases and J dropped 2; count of bases not matched to a gene: 7. The germline V gene encodes CDR1 SQVTM and CDR2 ANQGSEA. The CDR3: CSVAGKGANTEAFF. CDR3 DNA: TGCAGCGTTGCGGGTAAGGGGGCAAACACTGAAGCTTTCTTT.

The CDR3 nucleotides read TGCAGCGGGTACAGTGCCTATGGCTACACCTTC. The encoded protein is CSGYSAYGYTF. The J gene is TRBJ1-2, the V gene TRBV29-1, with D hard to call. The CDR3 spans 11 residues. V gave up 7 bases and J gave up 4 bases, with 10 bases separating them. Germline CDR1 and CDR2: SQVTM and ANQGSEA.

J is TRBJ1-5 and V is TRBV2; no firm D call. The CDR3 is made up of 15 amino acids. CDR1 is SNHLY and CDR2 is FYNNEI in the germline V gene. V gave up 4 bases and J gave up 2 bases, with 12 bases separating them. The CDR3 sequence: CASSGTVGGNQPQHF. The CDR3 nucleotides read TGTGCCAGCAGTGGGACCGTAGGAGGCAATCAGCCCCAGCATTTT. Full variable domain (missing parts from reference TRBV2 and TRBJ1-5): EPEVTQTPSHQVTQMGQEVILRCVPISNHLYFYWYRQILGQKVEFLVSFYNNEISEKSEIFDDQFSVERPDGSNFTLKIRSTKLEDSAMYFCASSGTVGGNQPQHFGDGTRLSIL.

The V and J genes are TRBV9 and TRBJ2-5; D ambiguous. The CDR3 has 14 amino acids. Germline assignment: CDR1 SGDLS and CDR2 YYNGEE. The ends were cut back, 3 bases at V and 2 bases at J, with 11 bases in the middle. This CDR3 reads CASSEAALQETQYF. For the CDR3, the DNA is TGTGCCAGCAGCGAGGCAGCATTACAAGAGACCCAGTACTTC. The whole variable domain, remainder taken from reference TRBV9 and TRBJ2-5, is DSGVTQTPKHLITATGQRVTLRCSPRSGDLSVYWYQQSLDQGLQFLIQYYNGEERAKGNILERFSAQQFPDLHSELNLSSLELGDSALYFCASSEAALQETQYFGPGTRLLVL.

The rearrangement links TRBV18 to TRBJ2-5, with D possibly being TRBD1 (5 bases). CDR1 and CDR2 from the germline V gene are KGHSH and LQKENI. This CDR3 has 13 residues. The V end lost 3 bases, the J end lost 4 bases, and 9 bases lay between the germline ends. CDR3 sequence (DNA): TGTGCCAGCTCACCTCAGGGTAGAGAGACCCAGTACTTC. Its translation: CASSPQGRETQYF.

The rearrangement links TRBV2 to TRBJ1-4; the D is unclear. The CDR3 runs to 15 residues. Germline V CDR1 and CDR2: SNHLY, FYNNEI. With 6 bases removed from V and 4 bases from J, the gap between germline ends came to 15 bases. The CDR3 spells CASRARQTNNEKLFF. The CDR3 nucleotides are TGTGCCAGCAGAGCACGTCAGACAAATAATGAAAAACTGTTTTTT.

This chain links TRBV28 with TRBJ1-1; 9 positions match TRBD1. Germline CDR1 MDHEN, CDR2 SYDVKM. The V and J ends lost 4 bases and 6 bases, in that order; junction bases with no gene match: 9. The CDR3 contains 15 residues. The CDR3 nucleotides read TGTGCCAGCAGTTCTACCGGGACAGGGTTCCCTGAAGCTTTCTTT. It codes for CASSSTGTGFPEAFF.

The V and J genes are TRBV9 and TRBJ2-3; a weak D match, TRBD1 (5 bases). The CDR3 is 15 residues long. Trimming took 2 bases from V and 3 from J, leaving 13 bases between them. The germline V gene has CDR1 SGDLS and CDR2 YYNGEE. Written as DNA, the CDR3 is TGTGCCAGCAGCGTTAGGCAGGGTATGACAGATACGCAGTATTTT. Its translation is CASSVRQGMTDTQYF.

The genes are TRBV6-5 and TRBJ2-7; tentatively, D is TRBD1 (6 bases). Germline assignment: CDR1 MNHEY and CDR2 SVGAGI. V shed 2 bases and J shed 6 bases, with 11 bases lying between them. The CDR3 loop spans 13 amino acids. The CDR3 region has the DNA TGTGCCAGCAGTTACGATGGGGGCCGCGAGCAGTACGTC. This sequence encodes CASSYDGGREQYV.

The rearrangement joins TRBV21-1 to TRBJ2-1. TRBV21-1 is an annotated pseudogene. The CDR3 extends over 11 amino acids. The CDR3 DNA sequence: TGTGCCAGGGGACCTTCGAATGAGCAGTTCTTC. This codes for CARGPSNEQFF.

A single count supports this clone. V and J are TRBV19 and TRBJ2-1; 8 nucleotides align to TRBD2. This CDR3 is 15 amino acids long. V shed 1 base, J shed 7 bases, and the junction held 6 bases outside the gene matches. Germline V gene data show CDR1 as LNHDA and CDR2 as SQIVND (reference sequence). The chain's CDR3 is CASSIGAGGWNEQFF. In DNA form, the CDR3 reads TGTGCCAGTAGTATAGGGGCGGGAGGATGGAATGAGCAGTTCTTC.

V and J are TRBV2 and TRBJ2-5; D is unresolved. Germline V CDR1 and CDR2: SNHLY, FYNNEI. V lost 0 bases to trimming and J lost 4 bases, with 9 bases between them. The length of the CDR3 is 14 residues. The CDR3 reads CASSEAVARETQYF. The CDR3 coding sequence is TGTGCCAGCAGTGAAGCGGTGGCACGAGAGACCCAGTACTTC. Supplemented by reference TRBV2 and TRBJ2-5, the full variable domain reads EPEVTQTPSHQVTQMGQEVILRCVPISNHLYFYWYRQILGQKVEFLVSFYNNEISEKSEIFDDQFSVERPDGSNFTLKIRSTKLEDSAMYFCASSEAVARETQYFGPGTRLLVL.

This chain connects TRBV7-8 to TRBJ2-2, with a possible D match to TRBD1 (5 bases). This CDR3 has 17 residues. Germline assignment: CDR1 SGHVS and CDR2 FQNEAQ. V lost 7 bases and J 0 bases, leaving 18 bases between the germline ends. The CDR3 nucleotides are TGTGCCAGCACCTTGACAGAGATTTATACGAACACCGGGGAGCTGTTTTTT. As protein: CASTLTEIYTNTGELFF.

The DNA of the CDR3 is TGTGCCACCAATAATAGGGTAGGGAATGAGCAGTTCTTC. Translation gives CATNNRVGNEQFF. The chain has TRBV5-4 and TRBJ2-1; no firm D call. The length of the CDR3 is 13 residues. The V gene lost 9 bases and the J gene lost 7 bases, with 17 bases spanning the gap. Germline V gene sequence: CDR1 SGHNT, CDR2 YYREEE (reference sequence). The whole variable domain, remainder taken from reference TRBV5-4 and TRBJ2-1, is ETGVTQSPTHLIKTRGQQVTLRCSSQSGHNTVSWYQQALGQGPQFIFQYYREEENGRGNFPPRFSGLQFPNYSSELNVNALELDDSALYLCATNNRVGNEQFFGPGTRLTVL.

There are a few counts of this clone. This CDR3 reads CASSSVVQGGELFF. The CDR3 DNA reads as TGTGCCAGCAGCTCAGTTGTACAGGGCGGGGAGCTGTTTTTT. The chain is built from TRBV7-9 and TRBJ2-2; D is possibly TRBD1 (6 bases). This CDR3 is 14 amino acids long. V was cut by 4 bases and J by 7 bases, with 13 bases left in between. Germline V gene sequence: CDR1 SEHNR, CDR2 FQNEAQ (reference sequence).

V is TRBV7-6 and J is TRBJ2-1; 8 bases agree with TRBD1. Looked up from germline, CDR1 is SGHVS and CDR2 is FNYEAQ. CDR3 length: 14 residues. After removal of 3 bases from V and 6 bases from J, the junction contained 4 bases not matched to a gene. CDR3 sequence (DNA): TGTGCCAGCAGCTTGACAGGGGCAGGCAATGAGCAGTTCTTC. Its translation is CASSLTGAGNEQFF.